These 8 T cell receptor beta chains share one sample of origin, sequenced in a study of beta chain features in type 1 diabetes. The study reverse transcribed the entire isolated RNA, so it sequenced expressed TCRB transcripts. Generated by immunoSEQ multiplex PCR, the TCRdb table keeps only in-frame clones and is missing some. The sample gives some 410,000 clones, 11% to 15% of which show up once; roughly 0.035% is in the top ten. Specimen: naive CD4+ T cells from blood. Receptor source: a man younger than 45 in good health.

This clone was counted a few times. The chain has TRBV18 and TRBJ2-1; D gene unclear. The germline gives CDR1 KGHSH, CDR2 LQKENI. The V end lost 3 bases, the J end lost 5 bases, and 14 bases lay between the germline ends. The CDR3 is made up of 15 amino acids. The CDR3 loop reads CASSPLPSPDNEQFF. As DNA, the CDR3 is TGTGCCAGCTCACCGTTGCCCAGCCCAGACAATGAGCAGTTCTTC.

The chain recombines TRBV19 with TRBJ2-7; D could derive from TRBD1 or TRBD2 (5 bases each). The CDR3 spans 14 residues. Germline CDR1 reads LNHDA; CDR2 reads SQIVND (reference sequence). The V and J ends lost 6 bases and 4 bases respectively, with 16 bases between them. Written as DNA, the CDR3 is TGTGCCAGTAGGCCCACTGGGGGAGCGTACGAGCAGTACGTC. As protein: CASRPTGGAYEQYV.

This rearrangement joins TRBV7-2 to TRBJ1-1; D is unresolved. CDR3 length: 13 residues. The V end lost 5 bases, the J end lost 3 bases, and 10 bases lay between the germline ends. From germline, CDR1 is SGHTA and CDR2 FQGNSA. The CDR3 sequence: CASSTFWDTEAFF. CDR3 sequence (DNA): TGTGCCAGCAGCACGTTCTGGGACACTGAAGCTTTCTTT.

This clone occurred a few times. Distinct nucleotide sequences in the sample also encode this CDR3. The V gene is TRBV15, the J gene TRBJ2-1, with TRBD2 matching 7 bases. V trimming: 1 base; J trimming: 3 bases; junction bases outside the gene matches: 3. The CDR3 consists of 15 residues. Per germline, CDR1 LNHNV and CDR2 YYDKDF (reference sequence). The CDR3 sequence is CATSRGLADYNEQFF. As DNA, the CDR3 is TGTGCCACCAGCAGAGGTCTAGCGGACTACAATGAGCAGTTCTTC.

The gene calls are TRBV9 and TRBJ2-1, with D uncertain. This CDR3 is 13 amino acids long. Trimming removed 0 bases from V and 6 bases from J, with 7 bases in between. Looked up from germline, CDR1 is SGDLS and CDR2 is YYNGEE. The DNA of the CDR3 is TGTGCCAGCAGCGTAGGCCTTCCCAATGAGCAGTTCTTC. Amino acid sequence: CASSVGLPNEQFF.

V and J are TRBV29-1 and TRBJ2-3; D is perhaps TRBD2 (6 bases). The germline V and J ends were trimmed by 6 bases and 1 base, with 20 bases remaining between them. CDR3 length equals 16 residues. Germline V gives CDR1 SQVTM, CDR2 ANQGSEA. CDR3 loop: CSVEGNSHSGTDTQYF. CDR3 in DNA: TGCAGCGTGGAGGGGAACTCTCACTCCGGCACAGATACGCAGTATTTT.

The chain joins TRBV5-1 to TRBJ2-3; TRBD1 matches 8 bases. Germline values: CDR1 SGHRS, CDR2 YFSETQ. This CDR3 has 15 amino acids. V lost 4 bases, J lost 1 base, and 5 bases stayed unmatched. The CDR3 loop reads CASSTGQGGTDTQYF. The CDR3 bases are TGCGCCAGCAGCACCGGACAGGGCGGCACAGATACGCAGTATTTT. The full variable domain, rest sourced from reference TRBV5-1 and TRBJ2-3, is KAGVTQTPRYLIKTRGQQVTLSCSPISGHRSVSWYQQTPGQGLQFLFEYFSETQRNKGNFPGRFSGRQFSNSRSEMNVSTLELGDSALYLCASSTGQGGTDTQYFGPGTRLTVL.

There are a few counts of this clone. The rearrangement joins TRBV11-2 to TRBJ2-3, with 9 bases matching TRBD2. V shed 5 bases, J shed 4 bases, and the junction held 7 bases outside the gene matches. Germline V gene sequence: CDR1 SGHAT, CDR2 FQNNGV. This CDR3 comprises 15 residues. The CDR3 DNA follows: TGTGCCAGCAGCCTTAGCGGGAGCGGTCCAGATACGCAGTATTTT. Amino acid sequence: CASSLSGSGPDTQYF.